The text below deals with one T cell receptor beta chain. The sample originates from a study of blood T cell repertoires in COVID-19. Using immunoSEQ multiplex PCR, the repertoire was profiled, and TCRdb retains in-frame clones only, with some absent. The profile shows about 240,000 clones, just under 85% of them singletons. The clonotype was recovered from a woman aged 80 or older with acute or convalescent COVID-19. The sequencing input was peripheral blood.

The CDR3 loop reads CASSLGTGANQPQHF. The DNA for the CDR3 is TGCGCCAGCAGCTTGGGGACAGGGGCTAATCAGCCCCAGCATTTT. The J gene is TRBJ1-5, the V gene TRBV5-1, with 9 bases fitting TRBD1. J gave up 4 bases and V 0 bases, and 2 bases lay outside the gene matches. CDR1 is SGHRS, CDR2 YFSETQ, per germline. CDR3 length: 15 amino acids.